This T cell receptor beta chain was recorded in a study of blood T cells in healthy people across ages. In this sample, this clonotype turned up a few times. No antigen is known for it. V shed 4 bases, J shed 3 bases, and the junction held 7 bases outside the gene matches. The CDR3 has 15 amino acids. Germline CDR1 reads DFQATT; CDR2 reads SNEGSKA (reference sequence). Primers used in a second PCR of about 7 to 11 cycles were a sample-barcoded 5' primer and a J-beta primer mix. TCRdb passed the 5' RACE reads through MiXCR, listing each CDR3 protein once. The table includes 1.5 million to 2 million distinct CDR3 sequences, roughly 27% detected once. Notes on the study in general: Strong correlation existed between TCR beta diversity and naive T cell percentage.

The J gene is TRBJ2-1, the V gene TRBV20-1, with 9 bases fitting TRBD1. This TCR was recovered from a woman younger than 45 in good health. The material sequenced was blood. CDR3 nucleotides: TGCAGTGCTATCCCGGGACAGGGATTCTACAATGAGCAGTTCTTC. Its protein is CSAIPGQGFYNEQFF.